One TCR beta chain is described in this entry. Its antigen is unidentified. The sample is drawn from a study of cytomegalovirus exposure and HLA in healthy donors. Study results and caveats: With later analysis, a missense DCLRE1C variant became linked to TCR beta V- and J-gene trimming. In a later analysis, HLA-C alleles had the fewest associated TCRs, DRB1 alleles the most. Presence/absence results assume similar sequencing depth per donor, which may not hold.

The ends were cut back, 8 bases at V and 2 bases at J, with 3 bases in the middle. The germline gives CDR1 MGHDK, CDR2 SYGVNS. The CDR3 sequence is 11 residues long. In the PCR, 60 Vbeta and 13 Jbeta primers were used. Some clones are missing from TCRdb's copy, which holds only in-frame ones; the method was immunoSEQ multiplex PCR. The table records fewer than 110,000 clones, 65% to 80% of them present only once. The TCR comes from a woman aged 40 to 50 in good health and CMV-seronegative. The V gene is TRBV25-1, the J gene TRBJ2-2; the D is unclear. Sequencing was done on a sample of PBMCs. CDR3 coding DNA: TGTGCCAGCTCAAACACCGGGGAGCTGTTTTTT. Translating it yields CASSNTGELFF.